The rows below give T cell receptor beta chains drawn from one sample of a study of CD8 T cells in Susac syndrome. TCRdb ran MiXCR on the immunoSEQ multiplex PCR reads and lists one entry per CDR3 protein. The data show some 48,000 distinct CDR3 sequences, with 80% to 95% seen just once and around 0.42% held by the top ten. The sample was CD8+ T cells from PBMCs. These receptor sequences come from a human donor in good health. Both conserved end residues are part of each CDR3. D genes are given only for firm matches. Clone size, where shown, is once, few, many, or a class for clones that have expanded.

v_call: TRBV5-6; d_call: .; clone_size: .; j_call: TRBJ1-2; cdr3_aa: CASSEGQSNFYGYTF; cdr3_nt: TGTGCCAGCAGCGAAGGACAGAGCAACTTCTATGGCTACACCTTC
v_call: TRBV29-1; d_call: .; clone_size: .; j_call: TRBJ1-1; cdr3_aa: CSVDTFREGSEAFF; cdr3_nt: TGCAGCGTTGACACGTTCAGGGAGGGCTCTGAAGCTTTCTTT
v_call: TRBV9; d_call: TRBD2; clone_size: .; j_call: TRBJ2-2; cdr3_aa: CASSMMGGGWQPDWELFF; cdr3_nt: TGTGCCAGCAGCATGATGGGGGGGGGATGGCAGCCCGACTGGGAGCTGTTTTTT
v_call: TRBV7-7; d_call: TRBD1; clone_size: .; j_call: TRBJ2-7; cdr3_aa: CASSLGTGVSYEQYF; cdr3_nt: TGTGCCAGCAGCTTAGGAACAGGGGTCTCCTACGAGCAGTACTTC
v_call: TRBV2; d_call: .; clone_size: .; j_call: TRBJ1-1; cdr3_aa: CASSEAAPRSEAFF; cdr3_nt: TGTGCCAGCAGTGAAGCAGCGCCCAGATCTGAAGCTTTCTTT
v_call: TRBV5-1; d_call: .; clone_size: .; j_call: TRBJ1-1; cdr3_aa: CASSWTDLNTEAFF; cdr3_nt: TGCGCCAGCAGCTGGACAGACCTAAACACTGAAGCTTTCTTT
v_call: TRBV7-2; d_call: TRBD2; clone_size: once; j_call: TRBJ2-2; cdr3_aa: CASSWDGGSKYTGELFF; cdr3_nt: TGTGCCAGCAGCTGGGACGGCGGGAGTAAATACACCGGGGAGCTGTTTTTT
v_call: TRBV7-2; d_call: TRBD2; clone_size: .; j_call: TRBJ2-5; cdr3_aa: CASSLVRGRGRETQYF; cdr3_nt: TGTGCCAGCAGCTTAGTGCGGGGGAGGGGTCGAGAGACCCAGTACTTC
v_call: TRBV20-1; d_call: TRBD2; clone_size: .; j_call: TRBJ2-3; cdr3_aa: CPPSGITDTQYF; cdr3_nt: TGCCCACCAAGCGGGATCACAGATACGCAGTATTTT
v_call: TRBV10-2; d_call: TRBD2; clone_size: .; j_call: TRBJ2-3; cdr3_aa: CASSERGRDTQYF; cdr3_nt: TGCGCCAGCAGTGAACGCGGGAGGGATACGCAGTATTTT
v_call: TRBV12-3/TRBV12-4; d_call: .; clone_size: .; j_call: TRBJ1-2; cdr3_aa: CASSPGRTNYGYTF; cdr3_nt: TGTGCCAGCAGTCCGGGACGGACTAACTATGGCTACACCTTC
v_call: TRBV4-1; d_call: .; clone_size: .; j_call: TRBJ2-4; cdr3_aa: CASSQGFTGEGDIQYF; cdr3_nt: TGCGCCAGCAGCCAAGGGTTCACAGGGGAGGGAGACATTCAGTACTTC
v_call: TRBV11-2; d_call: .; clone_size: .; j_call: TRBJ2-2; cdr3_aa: CASRAPAGELFF; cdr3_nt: TGTGCCAGCAGGGCGCCGGCCGGGGAGCTGTTTTTT
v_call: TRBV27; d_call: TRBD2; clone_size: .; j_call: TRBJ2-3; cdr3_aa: CASTTIAVAGYTDTQYF; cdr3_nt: TGTGCCAGCACTACAATAGCCGTAGCGGGTTACACAGATACGCAGTATTTT
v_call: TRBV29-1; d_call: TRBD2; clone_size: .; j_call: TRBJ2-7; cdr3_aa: CSVWTSGRASYEQYF; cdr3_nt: TGCAGCGTTTGGACTAGCGGGAGGGCCTCGTACGAGCAGTACTTC
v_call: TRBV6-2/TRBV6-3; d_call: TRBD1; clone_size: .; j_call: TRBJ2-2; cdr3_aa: CASRGTGIGGELFF; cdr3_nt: TGTGCCAGCAGGGGGACAGGGATAGGCGGGGAGCTGTTTTTT
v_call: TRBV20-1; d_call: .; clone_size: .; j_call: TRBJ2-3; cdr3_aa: CSARDYRTSTDTQYF; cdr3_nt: TGCAGTGCTAGAGACTACAGGACTAGCACAGATACGCAGTATTTT
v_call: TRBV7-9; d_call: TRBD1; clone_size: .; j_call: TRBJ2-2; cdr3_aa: CASSPTGRPGELFF; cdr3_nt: TGTGCCAGCAGCCCGACAGGGCGCCCCGGGGAGCTGTTTTTT
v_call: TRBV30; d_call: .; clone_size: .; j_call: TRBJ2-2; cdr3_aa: CAWETLPEHPGELFF; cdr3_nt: TGTGCCTGGGAAACCCTACCGGAACATCCCGGGGAGCTGTTTTTT
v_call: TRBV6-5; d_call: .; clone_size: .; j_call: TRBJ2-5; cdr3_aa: CASSYPLVGMEQETQYF; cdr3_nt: TGTGCCAGCAGTTACCCCCTCGTCGGGATGGAGCAAGAGACCCAGTACTTC
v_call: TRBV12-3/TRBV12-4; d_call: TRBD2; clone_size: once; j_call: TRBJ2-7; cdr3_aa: CASSLALAGVEQYF; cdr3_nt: TGTGCCAGCAGTTTAGCGCTAGCGGGAGTCGAGCAGTACTTC
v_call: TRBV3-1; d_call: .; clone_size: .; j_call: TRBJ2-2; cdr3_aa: CASSPFYSEANTGELFF; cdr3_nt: TGTGCCAGCAGCCCCTTCTACTCGGAAGCGAACACCGGGGAGCTGTTTTTT
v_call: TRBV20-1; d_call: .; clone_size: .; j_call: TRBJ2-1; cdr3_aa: CSAEGWGTEQFF; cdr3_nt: TGCAGTGCTGAGGGTTGGGGTACTGAGCAGTTCTTC
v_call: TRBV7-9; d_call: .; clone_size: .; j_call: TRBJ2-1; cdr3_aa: CASSEQASYNEQFF; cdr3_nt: TGTGCCAGCAGCGAACAGGCTTCCTACAATGAGCAGTTCTTC
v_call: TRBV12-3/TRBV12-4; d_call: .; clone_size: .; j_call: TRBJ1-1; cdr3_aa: CASSLAMNTEAFF; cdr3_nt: TGTGCCAGCAGTTTAGCGATGAACACTGAAGCTTTCTTT
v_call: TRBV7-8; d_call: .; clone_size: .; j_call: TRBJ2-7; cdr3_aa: CASSPRGNEQYF; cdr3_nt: TGTGCCAGCAGCCCCAGGGGTAACGAGCAGTACTTC
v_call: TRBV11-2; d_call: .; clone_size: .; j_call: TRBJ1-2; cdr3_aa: CASSSERIGWAVNFYGYTF; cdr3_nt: TGTGCCAGCAGCTCAGAACGGATCGGATGGGCAGTGAACTTTTATGGCTACACCTTC
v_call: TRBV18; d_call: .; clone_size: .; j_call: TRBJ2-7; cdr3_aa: CASSPDGLGGVTYEQYF; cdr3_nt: TGTGCCAGCTCACCGGATGGTTTAGGGGGAGTGACCTACGAGCAGTACTTC
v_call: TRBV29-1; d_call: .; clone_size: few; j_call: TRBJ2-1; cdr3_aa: CSVQVFGYNEQFF; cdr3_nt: TGCAGCGTTCAGGTTTTCGGGTACAATGAGCAGTTCTTC
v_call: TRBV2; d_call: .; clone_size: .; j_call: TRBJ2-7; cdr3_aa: CASWSVGFEQYF; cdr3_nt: TGTGCCAGCTGGTCGGTCGGTTTCGAGCAGTACTTC
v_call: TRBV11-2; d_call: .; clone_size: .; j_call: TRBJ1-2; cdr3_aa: CASSLESGLGNYGYTF; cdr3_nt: TGTGCCAGCAGCTTAGAGTCAGGCCTAGGGAACTATGGCTACACCTTC
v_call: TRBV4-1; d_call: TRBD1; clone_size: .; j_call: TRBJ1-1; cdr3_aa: CASSEGQPRGTEAFF; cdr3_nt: TGCGCCAGCAGCGAGGGACAGCCCCGGGGCACTGAAGCTTTCTTT
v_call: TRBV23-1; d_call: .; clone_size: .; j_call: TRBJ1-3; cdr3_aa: CASSQCWQISGNTIYF; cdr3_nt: TGCGCCAGCAGTCAATGTTGGCAGATTTCTGGAAACACCATATATTTT
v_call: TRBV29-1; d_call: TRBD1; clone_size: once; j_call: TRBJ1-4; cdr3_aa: CSVGRQGDEKLFF; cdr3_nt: TGCAGCGTCGGGCGGCAGGGGGATGAAAAACTGTTTTTT
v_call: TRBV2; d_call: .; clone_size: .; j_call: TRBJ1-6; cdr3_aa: CASREDPTGAGSPLHF; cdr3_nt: TGTGCCAGCAGAGAAGACCCGACGGGAGCGGGTTCACCCCTCCACTTT
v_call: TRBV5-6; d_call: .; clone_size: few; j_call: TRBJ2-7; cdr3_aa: CASSAPGWGNREQYF; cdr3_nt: TGTGCCAGCAGCGCGCCGGGATGGGGGAATCGGGAGCAGTACTTC
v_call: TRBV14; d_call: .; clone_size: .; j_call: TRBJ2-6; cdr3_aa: CASSQVWPGLTASGANVLTF; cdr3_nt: TGTGCCAGCAGCCAAGTCTGGCCGGGACTGACCGCCTCTGGGGCCAACGTCCTGACTTTC
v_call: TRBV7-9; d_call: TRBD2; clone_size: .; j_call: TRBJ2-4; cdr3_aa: CASSPTSGRAKNIQYF; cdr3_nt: TGTGCCAGCAGCCCGACTAGCGGGAGAGCCAAAAACATTCAGTACTTC
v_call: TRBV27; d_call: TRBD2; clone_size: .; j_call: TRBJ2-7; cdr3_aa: CASIPSPPGLASYEQYF; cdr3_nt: TGTGCCAGCATTCCAAGCCCCCCGGGACTAGCCTCCTACGAGCAGTACTTC
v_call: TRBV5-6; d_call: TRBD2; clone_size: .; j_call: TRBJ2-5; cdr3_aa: CASSPSTWGGETQYF; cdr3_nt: TGTGCCAGCAGTCCCTCCACGTGGGGGGGAGAGACCCAGTACTTC
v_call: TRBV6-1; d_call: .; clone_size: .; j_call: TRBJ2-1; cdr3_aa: CASRDPYNEQFF; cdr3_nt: TGTGCCAGCAGGGACCCTTACAATGAGCAGTTCTTC
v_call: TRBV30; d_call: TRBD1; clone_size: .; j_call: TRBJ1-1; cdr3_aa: CAWSVPIRTGISTPSMNTEAFF; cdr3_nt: TGTGCCTGGAGTGTACCCATCAGGACAGGGATCTCCACCCCGTCTATGAACACTGAAGCTTTCTTT
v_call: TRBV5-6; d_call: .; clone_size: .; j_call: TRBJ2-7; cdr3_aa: CASSLEAGLNEQYF; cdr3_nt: TGTGCCAGCAGCTTGGAGGCAGGGTTAAACGAGCAGTACTTC
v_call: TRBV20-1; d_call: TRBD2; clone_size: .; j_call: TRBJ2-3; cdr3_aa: CSARRLAGGVWGTDTQYF; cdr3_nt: TGCAGTGCTAGAAGGCTAGCGGGAGGGGTTTGGGGCACAGATACGCAGTATTTT
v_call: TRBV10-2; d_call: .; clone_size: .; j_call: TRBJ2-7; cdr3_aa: CASSAGTISSYEQYF; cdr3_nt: TGCGCCAGCAGTGCTGGGACCATAAGCTCCTACGAGCAGTACTTC
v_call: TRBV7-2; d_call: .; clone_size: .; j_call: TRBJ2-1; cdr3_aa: CASSLDRSSYNEQFF; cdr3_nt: TGTGCCAGCAGCTTAGATAGGAGCTCCTACAATGAGCAGTTCTTC
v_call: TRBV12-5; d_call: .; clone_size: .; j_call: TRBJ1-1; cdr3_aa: CASGLGLGTEAFF; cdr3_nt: TGTGCTAGTGGTTTGGGCCTGGGCACTGAAGCTTTCTTT
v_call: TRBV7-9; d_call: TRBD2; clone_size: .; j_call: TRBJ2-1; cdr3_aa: CASSLAVQRGPGEQFF; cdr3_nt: TGTGCCAGCAGCTTAGCTGTCCAGCGGGGGCCGGGAGAGCAGTTCTTC
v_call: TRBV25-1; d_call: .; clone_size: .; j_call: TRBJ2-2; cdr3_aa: CASSEAYVTQNTGELFF; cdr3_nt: TGTGCCAGCAGTGAGGCGTACGTAACACAGAACACCGGGGAGCTGTTTTTT
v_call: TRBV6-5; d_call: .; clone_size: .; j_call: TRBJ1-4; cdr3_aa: CASSITFPEKLFF; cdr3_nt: TGTGCCAGCAGTATCACGTTCCCTGAAAAACTGTTTTTT
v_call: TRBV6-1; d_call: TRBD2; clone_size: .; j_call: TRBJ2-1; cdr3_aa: CASSPPGLAGGNEQFF; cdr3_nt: TGTGCCAGCAGTCCGCCGGGACTAGCGGGAGGAAATGAGCAGTTCTTC
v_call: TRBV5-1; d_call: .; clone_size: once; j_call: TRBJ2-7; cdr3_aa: CASSHFRDPHTADSYEQYF; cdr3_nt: TGCGCCAGCAGCCACTTCCGGGACCCTCATACAGCCGACTCCTACGAGCAGTACTTC
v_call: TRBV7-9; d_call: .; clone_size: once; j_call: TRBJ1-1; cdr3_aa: CASEVTEAFF; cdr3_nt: TGTGCCAGCGAGGTTACTGAAGCTTTCTTT